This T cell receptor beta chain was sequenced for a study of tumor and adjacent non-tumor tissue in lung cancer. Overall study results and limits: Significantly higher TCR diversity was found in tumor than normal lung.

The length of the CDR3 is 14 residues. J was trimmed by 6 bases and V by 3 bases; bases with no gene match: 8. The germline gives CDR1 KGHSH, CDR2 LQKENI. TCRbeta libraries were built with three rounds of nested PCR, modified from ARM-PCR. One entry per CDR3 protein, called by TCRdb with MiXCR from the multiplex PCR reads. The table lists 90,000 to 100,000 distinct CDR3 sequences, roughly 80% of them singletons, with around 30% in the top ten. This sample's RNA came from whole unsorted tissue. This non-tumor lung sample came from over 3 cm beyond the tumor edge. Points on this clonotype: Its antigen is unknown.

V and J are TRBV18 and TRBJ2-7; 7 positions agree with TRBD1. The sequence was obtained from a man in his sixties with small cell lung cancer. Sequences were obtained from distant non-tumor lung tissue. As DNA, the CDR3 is TGTGCCAGCTCACCTCATACAGGGGCGGGCGAGCAGTACTTC. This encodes CASSPHTGAGEQYF.